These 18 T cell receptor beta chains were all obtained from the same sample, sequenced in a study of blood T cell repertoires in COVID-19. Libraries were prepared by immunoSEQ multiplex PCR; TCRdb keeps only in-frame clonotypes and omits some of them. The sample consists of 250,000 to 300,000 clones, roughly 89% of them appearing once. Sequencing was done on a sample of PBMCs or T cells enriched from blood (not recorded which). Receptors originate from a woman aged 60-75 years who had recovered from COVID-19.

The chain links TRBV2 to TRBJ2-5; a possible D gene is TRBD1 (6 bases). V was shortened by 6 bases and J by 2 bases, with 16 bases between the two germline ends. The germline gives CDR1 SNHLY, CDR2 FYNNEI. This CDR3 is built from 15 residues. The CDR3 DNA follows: TGTGCCAGCAGAAAACAGGGAGTAGGACAAGAGACCCAGTACTTC. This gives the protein CASRKQGVGQETQYF.

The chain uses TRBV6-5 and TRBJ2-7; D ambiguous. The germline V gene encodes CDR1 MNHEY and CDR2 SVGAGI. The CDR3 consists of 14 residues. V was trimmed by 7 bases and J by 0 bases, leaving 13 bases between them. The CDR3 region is CASTTGKSSYEQYF. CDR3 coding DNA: TGTGCCAGCACCACCGGTAAGAGCTCCTACGAGCAGTACTTC.

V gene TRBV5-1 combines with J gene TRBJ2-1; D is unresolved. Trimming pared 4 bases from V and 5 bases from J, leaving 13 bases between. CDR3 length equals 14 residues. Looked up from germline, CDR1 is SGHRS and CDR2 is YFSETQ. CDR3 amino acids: CASSPGTANNEQFF. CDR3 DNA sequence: TGCGCCAGCAGCCCAGGAACGGCAAACAATGAGCAGTTCTTC.

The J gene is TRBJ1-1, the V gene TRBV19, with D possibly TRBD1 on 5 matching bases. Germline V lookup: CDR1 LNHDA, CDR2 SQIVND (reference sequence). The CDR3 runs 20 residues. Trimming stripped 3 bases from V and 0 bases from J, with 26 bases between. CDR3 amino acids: CASSITPLITVRAMNTEAFF. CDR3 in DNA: TGTGCCAGTAGTATTACCCCACTGATAACAGTCAGGGCCATGAACACTGAAGCTTTCTTT.

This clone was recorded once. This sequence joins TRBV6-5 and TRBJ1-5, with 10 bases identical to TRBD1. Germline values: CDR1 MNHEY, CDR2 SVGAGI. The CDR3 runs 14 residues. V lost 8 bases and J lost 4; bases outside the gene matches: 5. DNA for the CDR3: TGTGCCAGCTCCGGGACAGGGGTTAATCAGCCCCAGCATTTT. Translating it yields CASSGTGVNQPQHF.

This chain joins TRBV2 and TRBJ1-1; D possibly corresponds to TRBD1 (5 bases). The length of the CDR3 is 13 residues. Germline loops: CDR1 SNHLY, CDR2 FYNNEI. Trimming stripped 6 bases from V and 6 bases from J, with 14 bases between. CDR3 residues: CASSAEQESEAFF. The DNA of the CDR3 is TGTGCCAGCAGCGCGGAACAGGAATCTGAAGCTTTCTTT.

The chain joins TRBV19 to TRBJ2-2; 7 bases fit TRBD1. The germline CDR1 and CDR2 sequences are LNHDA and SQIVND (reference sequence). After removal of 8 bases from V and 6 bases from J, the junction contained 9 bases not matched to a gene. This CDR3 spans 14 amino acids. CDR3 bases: TGTGCCAGTCGTAGACAGGGAACCCCCGGGGAGCTGTTTTTT. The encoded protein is CASRRQGTPGELFF.

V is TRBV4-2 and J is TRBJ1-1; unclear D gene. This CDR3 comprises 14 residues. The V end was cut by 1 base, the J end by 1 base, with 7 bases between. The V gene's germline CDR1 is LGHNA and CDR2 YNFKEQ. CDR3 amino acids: CASSQGLGNTEAFF. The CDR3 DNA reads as TGTGCCAGCAGCCAAGGACTGGGGAACACTGAAGCTTTCTTT.

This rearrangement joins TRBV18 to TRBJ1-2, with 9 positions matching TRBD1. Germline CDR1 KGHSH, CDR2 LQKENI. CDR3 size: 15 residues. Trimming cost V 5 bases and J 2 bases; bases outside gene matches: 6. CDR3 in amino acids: CASSFRQGENYGYTF. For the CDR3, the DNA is TGTGCCAGCTCATTCCGACAGGGGGAAAACTATGGCTACACCTTC.

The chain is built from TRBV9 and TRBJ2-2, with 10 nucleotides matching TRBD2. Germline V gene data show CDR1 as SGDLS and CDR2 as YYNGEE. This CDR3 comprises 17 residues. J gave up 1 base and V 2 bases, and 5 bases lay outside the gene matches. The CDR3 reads CASSVPASGGNTGELFF. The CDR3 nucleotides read TGTGCCAGCAGCGTTCCTGCTAGCGGGGGGAACACCGGGGAGCTGTTTTTT. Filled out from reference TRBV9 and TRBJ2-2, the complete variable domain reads DSGVTQTPKHLITATGQRVTLRCSPRSGDLSVYWYQQSLDQGLQFLIQYYNGEERAKGNILERFSAQQFPDLHSELNLSSLELGDSALYFCASSVPASGGNTGELFFGEGSRLTVL.

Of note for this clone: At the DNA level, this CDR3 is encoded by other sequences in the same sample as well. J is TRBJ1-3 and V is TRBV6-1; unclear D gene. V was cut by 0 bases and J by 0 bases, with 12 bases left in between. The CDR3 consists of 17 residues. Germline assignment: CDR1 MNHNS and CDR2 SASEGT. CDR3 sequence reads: CASSEAHGGSSGNTIYF. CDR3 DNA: TGTGCCAGCAGTGAAGCGCATGGCGGCTCCTCTGGAAACACCATATATTTT.

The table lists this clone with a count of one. CDR3 sequence: CASSPAVAGVSEQYF. The CDR3 nucleotides are TGTGCCAGCAGTCCGGCAGTAGCGGGAGTCTCCGAGCAGTACTTC. The chain combines TRBV28 with TRBJ2-7; 9 nucleotides agree with TRBD2. The CDR3 has 15 residues. CDR1 and CDR2 from the germline V gene are MDHEN and SYDVKM. The V gene end was trimmed by 5 bases and the J gene end by 6 bases; junction bases not matched to a gene: 11.

The CDR3 nucleotides are TGTGCCAGCAGCTTACTGTCGGCAGGGTTCGCCTACGAGCAGTACTTC. Translating it yields CASSLLSAGFAYEQYF. The chain combines TRBV7-6 with TRBJ2-7; D is possibly TRBD1 (5 bases). This CDR3 comprises 16 residues. Per the germline V gene, CDR1 is SGHVS and CDR2 is FNYEAQ. Between the trimmed V and J ends, which lost 2 bases and 2 bases, there was a span of 16 bases.

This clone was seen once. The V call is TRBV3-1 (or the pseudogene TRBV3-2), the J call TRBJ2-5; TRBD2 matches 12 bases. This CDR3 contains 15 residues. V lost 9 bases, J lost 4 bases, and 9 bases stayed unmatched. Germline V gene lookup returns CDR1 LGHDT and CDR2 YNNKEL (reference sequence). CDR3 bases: TGTGCCAGTCTAGCGGGAGGGCCTGGGGGAGAGACCCAGTACTTC. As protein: CASLAGGPGGETQYF.

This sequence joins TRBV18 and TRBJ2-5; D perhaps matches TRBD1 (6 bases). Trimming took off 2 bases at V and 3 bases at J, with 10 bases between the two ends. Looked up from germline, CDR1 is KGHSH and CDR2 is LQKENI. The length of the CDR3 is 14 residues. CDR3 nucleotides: TGTGCCAGCTCACCATTTCCAGGGGAAGAGACCCAGTACTTC. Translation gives CASSPFPGEETQYF.

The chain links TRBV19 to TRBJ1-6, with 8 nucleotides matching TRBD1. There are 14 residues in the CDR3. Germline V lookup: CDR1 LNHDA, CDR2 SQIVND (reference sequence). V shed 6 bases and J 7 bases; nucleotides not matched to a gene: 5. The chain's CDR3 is CASRWGQENSPLHF. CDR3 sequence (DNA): TGTGCCAGTAGATGGGGACAGGAGAATTCACCCCTCCACTTT. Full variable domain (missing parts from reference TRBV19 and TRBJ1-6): DGGITQSPKYLFRKEGQNVTLSCEQNLNHDAMYWYRQDPGQGLRLIYYSQIVNDFQKGDIAEGYSVSREKKESFPLTVTSAQKNPTAFYLCASRWGQENSPLHFGNGTRLTVT.

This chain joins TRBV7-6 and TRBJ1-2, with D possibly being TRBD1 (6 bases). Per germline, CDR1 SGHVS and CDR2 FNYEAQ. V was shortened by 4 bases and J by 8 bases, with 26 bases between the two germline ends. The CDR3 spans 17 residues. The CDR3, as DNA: TGTGCCAGCAGCTCCGGACAGCCATCAACTCCTCTTACGGGCTACACCTTC. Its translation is CASSSGQPSTPLTGYTF.

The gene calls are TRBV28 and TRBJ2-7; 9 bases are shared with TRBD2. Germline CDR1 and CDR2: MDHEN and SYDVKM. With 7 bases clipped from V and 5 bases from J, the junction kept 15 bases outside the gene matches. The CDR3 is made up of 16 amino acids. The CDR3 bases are TGTGCCAGCAAGGGACTTTATAGCGGGAGTTTTGACGAGCAGTACTTC. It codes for CASKGLYSGSFDEQYF.